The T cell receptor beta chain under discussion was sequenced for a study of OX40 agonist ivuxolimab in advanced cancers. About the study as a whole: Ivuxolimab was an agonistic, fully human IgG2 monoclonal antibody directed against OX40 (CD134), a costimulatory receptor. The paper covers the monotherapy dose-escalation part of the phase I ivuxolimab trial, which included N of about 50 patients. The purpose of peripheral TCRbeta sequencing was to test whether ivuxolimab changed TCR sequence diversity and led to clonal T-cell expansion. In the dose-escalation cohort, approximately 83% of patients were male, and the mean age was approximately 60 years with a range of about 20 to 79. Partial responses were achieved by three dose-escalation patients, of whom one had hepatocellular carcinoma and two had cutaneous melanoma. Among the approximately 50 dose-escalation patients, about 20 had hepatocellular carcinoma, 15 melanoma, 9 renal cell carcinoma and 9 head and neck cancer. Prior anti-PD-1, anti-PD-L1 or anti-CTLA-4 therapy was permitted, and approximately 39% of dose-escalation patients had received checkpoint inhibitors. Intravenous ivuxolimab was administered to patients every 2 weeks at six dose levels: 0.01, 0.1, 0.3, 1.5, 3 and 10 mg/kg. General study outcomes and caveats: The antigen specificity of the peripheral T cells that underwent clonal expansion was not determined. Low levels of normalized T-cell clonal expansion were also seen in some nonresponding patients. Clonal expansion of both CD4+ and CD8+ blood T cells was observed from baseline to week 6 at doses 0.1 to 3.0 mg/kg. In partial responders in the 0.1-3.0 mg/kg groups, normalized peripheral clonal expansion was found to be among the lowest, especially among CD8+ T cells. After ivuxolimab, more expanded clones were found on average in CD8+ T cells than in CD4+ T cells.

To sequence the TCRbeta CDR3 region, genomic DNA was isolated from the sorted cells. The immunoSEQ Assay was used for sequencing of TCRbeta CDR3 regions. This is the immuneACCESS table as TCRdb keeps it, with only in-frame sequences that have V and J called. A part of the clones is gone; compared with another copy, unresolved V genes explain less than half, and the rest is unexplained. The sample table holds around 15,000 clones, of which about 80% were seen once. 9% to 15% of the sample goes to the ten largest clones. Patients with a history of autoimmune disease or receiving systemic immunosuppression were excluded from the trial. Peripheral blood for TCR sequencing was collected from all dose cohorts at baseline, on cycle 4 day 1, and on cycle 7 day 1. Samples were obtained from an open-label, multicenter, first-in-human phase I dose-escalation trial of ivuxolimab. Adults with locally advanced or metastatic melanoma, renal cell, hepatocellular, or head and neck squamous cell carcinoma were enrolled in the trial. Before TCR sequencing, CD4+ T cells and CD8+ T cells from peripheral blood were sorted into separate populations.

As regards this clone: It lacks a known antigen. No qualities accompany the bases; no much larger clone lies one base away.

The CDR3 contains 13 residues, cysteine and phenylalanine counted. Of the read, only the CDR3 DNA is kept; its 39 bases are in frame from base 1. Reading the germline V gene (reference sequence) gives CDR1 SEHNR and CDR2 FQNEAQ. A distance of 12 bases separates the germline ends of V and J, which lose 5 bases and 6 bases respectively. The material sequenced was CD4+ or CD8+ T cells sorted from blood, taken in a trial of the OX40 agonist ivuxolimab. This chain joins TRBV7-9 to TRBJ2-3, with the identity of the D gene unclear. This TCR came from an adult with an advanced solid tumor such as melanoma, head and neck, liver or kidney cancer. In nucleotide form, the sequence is TGTGCCAGCAGCCCCCCTTCTCCCGATACGCAGTATTTT. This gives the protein CASSPPSPDTQYF. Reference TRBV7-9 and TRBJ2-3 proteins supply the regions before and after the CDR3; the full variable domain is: DTGVSQNPRHKITKRGQNVTFRCDPISEHNRLYWYRQTLGQGPEFLTYFQNEAQLEKSRLLSDRFSAERPKGSFSTLEIQRTEQGDSAMYLCASSPPSPDTQYFGPGTRLTVL.